This T cell receptor (beta chain) was sequenced during a study of identical twins. General study points: Partly confounded zero-insertion analyses could result from invariant MAIT and iNKT cells. Beta clonotypes that were abundant in cord blood contained fewer insertions, a pattern absent from memory repertoires.

No donor was unhealthy or non-Caucasian. This clonotype was seen only a few times. Antigen: not known. V was pared by 0 bases and J by 2 bases, with 14 bases between. Germline CDR1 is ENHRY and CDR2 is SYGVKD. The CDR3 runs 17 residues. Unique molecular identifiers were in the cDNA, with template-switch universal primer binding. TCRdb recomputed calls from the 5' RACE reads with MiXCR, one row per CDR3 protein. Of 350,000 or so distinct CDR3 sequences detected, roughly 10% appear once; the ten largest clones hold over 7%. Sequenced input: naive T cells sorted from blood. The TCR originated in a woman aged 45-60 years in good health. This chain uses TRBV10-3 with TRBJ2-4; D possibly corresponds to TRBD1 (5 bases). The CDR3 DNA follows: TGTGCCATCAGTGAGTCGGGCAGGGCCACCACCAAAAACATTCAGTACTTC. Protein: CAISESGRATTKNIQYF.